This entry features one T cell receptor beta chain sequence. The antigen remains unidentified. Trimming cost V 1 base and J 7 bases, with 23 bases left between them. This CDR3 comprises 18 residues. Germline V gene lookup returns CDR1 SGHDT and CDR2 YYEEEE. The source of the sample is a study of chemoradiotherapy in HPV16-positive cancers. The protocol was immunoSEQ multiplex PCR, while the TCRdb copy is restricted to in-frame clones and leaves out a portion. This sample has over 3,000 clones, with roughly 94% found just once. Overall study results and limits: Non-HPV-specific T cells did not expand in tumors during treatment, whereas candidate HPV-specific clones and E7-related motifs did.

Sequences were derived from tumor tissue, sampled from a patient who underwent chemoradiotherapy. The clonotype comes from a human donor with HPV-associated anogenital cancer. The rearrangement uses TRBV5-6 and TRBJ2-2, with D perhaps given as TRBD1 or TRBD2 (5 bases each). This CDR3 is CASSLSWQGPFSVGELFF. The CDR3 coding sequence is TGTGCCAGCAGCTTGTCCTGGCAGGGACCCTTTTCGGTCGGGGAGCTGTTTTTT. Full variable domain (outside the CDR3, taken from reference TRBV5-6 and TRBJ2-2): DAGVTQSPTHLIKTRGQQVTLRCSPKSGHDTVSWYQQALGQGPQFIFQYYEEEERQRGNFPDRFSGHQFPNYSSELNVNALLLGDSALYLCASSLSWQGPFSVGELFFGEGSRLTVL.